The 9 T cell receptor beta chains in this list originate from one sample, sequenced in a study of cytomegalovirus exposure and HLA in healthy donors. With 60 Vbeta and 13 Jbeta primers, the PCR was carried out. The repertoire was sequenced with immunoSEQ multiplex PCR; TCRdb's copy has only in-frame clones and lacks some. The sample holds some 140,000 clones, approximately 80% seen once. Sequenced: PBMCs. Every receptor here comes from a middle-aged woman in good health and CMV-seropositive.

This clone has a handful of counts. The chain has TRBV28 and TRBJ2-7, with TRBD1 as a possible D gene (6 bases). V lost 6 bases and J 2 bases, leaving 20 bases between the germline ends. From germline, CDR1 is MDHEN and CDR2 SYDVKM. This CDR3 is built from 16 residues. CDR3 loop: CASSQPPTGIPYEQYF. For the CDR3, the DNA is TGTGCCAGCAGCCAACCCCCCACAGGGATCCCCTACGAGCAGTACTTC.

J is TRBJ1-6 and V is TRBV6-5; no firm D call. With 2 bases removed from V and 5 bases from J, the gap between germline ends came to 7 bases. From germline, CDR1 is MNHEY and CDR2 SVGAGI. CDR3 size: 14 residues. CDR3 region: CASSYEANNSPLHF. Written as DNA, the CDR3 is TGTGCCAGCAGTTACGAAGCCAATAATTCACCCCTCCACTTT.

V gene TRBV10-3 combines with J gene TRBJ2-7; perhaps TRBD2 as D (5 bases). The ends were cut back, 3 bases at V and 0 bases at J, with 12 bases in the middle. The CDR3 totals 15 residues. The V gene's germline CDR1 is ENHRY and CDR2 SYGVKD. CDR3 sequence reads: CAISEELAASYEQYF. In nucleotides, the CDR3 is TGTGCCATCAGTGAAGAGCTAGCCGCCTCCTACGAGCAGTACTTC.

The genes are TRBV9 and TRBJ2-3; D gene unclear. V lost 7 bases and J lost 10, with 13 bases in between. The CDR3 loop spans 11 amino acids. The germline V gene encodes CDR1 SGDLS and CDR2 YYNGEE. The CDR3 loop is CASGPMSPQYF. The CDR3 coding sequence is TGTGCCAGCGGGCCCATGAGCCCGCAGTATTTT.

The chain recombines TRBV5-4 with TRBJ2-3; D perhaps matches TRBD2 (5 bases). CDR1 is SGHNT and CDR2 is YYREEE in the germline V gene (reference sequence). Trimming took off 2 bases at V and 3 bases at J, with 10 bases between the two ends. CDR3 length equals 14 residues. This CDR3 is CASSFGLTTDTQYF. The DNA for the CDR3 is TGTGCCAGCAGCTTCGGACTGACTACAGATACGCAGTATTTT.

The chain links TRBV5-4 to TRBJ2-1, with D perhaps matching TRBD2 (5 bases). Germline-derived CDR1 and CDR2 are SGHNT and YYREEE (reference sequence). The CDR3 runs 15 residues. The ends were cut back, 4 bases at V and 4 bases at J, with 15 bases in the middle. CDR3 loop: CASSHLSGDYNEQFF. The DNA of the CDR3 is TGTGCCAGCAGCCACCTCAGCGGAGATTACAATGAGCAGTTCTTC.

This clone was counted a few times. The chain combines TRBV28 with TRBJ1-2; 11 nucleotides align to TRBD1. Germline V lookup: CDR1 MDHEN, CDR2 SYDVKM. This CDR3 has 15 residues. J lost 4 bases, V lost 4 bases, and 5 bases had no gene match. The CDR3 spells CASSSPGQGGYGYTF. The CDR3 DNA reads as TGTGCCAGCAGTTCTCCGGGACAGGGGGGCTATGGCTACACCTTC.

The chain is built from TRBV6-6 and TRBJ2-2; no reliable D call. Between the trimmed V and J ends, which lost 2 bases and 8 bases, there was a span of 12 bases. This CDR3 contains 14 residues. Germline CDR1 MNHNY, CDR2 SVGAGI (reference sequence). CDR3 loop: CASSYEARRGELFF. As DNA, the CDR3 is TGTGCCAGCAGTTACGAGGCCCGTAGAGGGGAGCTGTTTTTT.

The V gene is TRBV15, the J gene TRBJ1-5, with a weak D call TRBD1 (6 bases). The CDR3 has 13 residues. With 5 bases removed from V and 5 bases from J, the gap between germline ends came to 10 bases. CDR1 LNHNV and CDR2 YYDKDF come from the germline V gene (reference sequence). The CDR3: CATSRKGDQPQHF. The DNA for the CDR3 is TGTGCCACCAGCCGTAAGGGGGATCAGCCCCAGCATTTT.